This T cell receptor beta chain derives from a study of PD-1 blockade in mismatch repair-deficient tumors. Study in general: All were previously treated, progressing patients with approximately 12 mismatch repair-deficient cancer types.

Findings and limits, study-wide: After pembrolizumab, tumor-resident clones rose rapidly, then generally contracted before radiologic responses.

A note on this clone: The antigen is not known.

The V gene's germline CDR1 is SGHAT and CDR2 FQNNGV. This CDR3 spans 17 amino acids. V lost 1 base and J 4 bases, leaving 18 bases between the germline ends. The repertoire was sequenced with immunoSEQ multiplex PCR; TCRdb's copy has only in-frame clones and lacks some. The repertoire holds 100,000 to 150,000 clones, with around 87% as singletons. The source is an adult with mismatch repair-deficient cancer. The chain carries TRBV11-2 and TRBJ2-3, with D unresolved. The starting material was peripheral blood, obtained 44 weeks after starting pembrolizumab. The CDR3 DNA reads TGTGCCAGCAGCTTAGTTTCCCTAGGACCTATCTCAGATACGCAGTATTTT. Protein: CASSLVSLGPISDTQYF.